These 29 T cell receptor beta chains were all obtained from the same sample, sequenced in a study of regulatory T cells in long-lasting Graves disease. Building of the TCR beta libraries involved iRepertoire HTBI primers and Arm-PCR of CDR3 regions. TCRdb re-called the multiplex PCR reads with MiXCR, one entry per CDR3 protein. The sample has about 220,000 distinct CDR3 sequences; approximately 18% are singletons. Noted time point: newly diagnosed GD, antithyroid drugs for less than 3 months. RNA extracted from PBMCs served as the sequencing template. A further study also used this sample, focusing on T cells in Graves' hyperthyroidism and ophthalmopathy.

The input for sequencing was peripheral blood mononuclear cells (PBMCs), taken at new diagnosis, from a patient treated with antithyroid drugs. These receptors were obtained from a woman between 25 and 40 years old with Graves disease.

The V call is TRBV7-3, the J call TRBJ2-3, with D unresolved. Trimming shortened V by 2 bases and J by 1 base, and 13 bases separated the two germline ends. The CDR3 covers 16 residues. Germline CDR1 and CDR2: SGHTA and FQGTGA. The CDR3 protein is CASSLDARTGTDTQYF. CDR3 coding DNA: TGTGCCAGCAGCTTAGATGCGAGAACAGGCACAGATACGCAGTATTTT.

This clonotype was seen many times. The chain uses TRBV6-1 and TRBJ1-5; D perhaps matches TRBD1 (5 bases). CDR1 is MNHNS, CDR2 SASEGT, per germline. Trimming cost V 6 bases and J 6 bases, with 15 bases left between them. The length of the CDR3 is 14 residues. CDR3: CASRDLGGSQPQHF. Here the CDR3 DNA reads TGTGCCAGCAGGGACCTGGGGGGTTCTCAGCCCCAGCATTTT.

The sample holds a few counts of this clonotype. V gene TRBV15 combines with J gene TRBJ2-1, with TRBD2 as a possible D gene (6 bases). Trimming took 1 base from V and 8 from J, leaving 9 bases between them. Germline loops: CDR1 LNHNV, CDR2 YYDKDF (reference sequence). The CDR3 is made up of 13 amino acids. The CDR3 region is CATSRAGADEQFF. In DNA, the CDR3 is TGTGCCACCAGCAGAGCGGGAGCCGATGAGCAGTTCTTC. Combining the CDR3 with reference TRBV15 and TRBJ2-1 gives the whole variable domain DAMVIQNPRYQVTQFGKPVTLSCSQTLNHNVMYWYQQKSSQAPKLLFHYYDKDFNNEADTPDNFQSRRPNTSFCFLDIRSPGLGDTAMYLCATSRAGADEQFFGPGTRLTVL.

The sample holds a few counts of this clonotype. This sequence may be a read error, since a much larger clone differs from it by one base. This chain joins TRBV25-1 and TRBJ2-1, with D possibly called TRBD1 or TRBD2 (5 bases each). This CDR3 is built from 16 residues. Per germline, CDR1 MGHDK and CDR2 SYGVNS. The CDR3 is CTSSGTDSPKWYEQFF. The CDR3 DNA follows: TGTACCAGCAGTGGGACGGACTCCCCGAAATGGTATGAGCAGTTCTTC.

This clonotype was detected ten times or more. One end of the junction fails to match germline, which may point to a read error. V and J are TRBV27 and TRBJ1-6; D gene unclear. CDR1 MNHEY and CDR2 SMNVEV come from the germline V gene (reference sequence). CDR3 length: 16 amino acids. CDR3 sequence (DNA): TGTGCCAGCAGTCCGTTTCACAGCTCCTATAATTCACCCCCCCACTTT. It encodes CASSPFHSSYNSPPHF.

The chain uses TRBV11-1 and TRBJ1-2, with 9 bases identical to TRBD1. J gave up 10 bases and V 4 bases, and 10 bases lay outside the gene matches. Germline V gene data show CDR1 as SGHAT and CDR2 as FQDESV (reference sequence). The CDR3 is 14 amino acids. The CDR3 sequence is CASSSSSRTGAYTF. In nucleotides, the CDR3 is TGTGCCAGCAGCTCCAGTTCGCGGACAGGGGCCTACACCTTC.

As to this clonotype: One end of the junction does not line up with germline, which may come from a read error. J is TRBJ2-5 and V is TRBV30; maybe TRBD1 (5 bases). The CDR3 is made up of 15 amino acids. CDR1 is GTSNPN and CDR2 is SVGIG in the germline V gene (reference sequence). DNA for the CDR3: TGTGCCTGGAGGGGCCGACAGCCAGGCCAAGAGACCCACTACTTC. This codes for CAWRGRQPGQETHYF.

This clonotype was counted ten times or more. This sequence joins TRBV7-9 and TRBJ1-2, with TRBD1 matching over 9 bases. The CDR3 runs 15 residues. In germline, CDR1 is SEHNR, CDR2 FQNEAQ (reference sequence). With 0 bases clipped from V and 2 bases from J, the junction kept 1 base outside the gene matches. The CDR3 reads CASSLADRGNYGYTF. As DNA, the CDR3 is TGTGCCAGCAGCTTAGCCGACAGGGGGAACTATGGCTACACCTTC.

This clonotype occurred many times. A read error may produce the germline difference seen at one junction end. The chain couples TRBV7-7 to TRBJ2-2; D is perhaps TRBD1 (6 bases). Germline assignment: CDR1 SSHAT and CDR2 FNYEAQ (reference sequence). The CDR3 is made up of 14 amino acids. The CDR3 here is CASSSQGGTGELFF. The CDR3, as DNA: TGTGCTAGCAGCTCACAGGGTGGGACCGGGGAGCTGTTTTTT.

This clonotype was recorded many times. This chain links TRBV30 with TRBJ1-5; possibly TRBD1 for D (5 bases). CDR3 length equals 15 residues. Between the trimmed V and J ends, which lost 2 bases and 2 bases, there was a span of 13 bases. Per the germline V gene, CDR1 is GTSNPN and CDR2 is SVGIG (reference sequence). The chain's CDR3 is CAWSPYGGGNQPQHF. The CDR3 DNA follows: TGTGCCTGGAGTCCATATGGGGGAGGCAATCAGCCCCAGCATTTT.

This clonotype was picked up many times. This CDR3 is CAISGDRYWGTEAFF. The CDR3 DNA sequence: TGTGCCATCAGCGGCGACAGGTACTGGGGCACTGAAGCTTTCTTT. V gene TRBV10-3 combines with J gene TRBJ1-1; perhaps TRBD1 as D (6 bases). The CDR3 is 15 amino acids. The germline V gene encodes CDR1 ENHRY and CDR2 SYGVKD. V was cut by 6 bases and J by 4 bases, with 18 bases left in between.

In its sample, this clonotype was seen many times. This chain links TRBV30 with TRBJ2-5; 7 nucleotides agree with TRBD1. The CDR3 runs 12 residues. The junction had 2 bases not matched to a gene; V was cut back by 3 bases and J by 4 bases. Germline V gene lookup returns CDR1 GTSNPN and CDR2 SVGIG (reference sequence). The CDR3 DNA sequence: TGTGCCTGGAGGACAGGGATAGAGACCCAGTACTTC. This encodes CAWRTGIETQYF.

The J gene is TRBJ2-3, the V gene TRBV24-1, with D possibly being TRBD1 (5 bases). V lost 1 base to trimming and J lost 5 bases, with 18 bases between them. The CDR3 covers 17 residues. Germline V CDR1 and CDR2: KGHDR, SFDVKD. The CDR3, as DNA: TGTGCCACCAGTGATTTCGCAGGGCGGCAAGCAAAAGATACGCAGTATTTT. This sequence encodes CATSDFAGRQAKDTQYF.

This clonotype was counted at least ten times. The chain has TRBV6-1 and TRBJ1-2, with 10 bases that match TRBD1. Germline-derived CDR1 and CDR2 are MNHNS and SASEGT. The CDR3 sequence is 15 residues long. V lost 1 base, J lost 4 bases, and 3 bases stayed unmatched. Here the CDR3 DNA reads TGTGCCAGCAGTGAAGTTGGGACAGGGGTCTATGGCTACACCTTC. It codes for CASSEVGTGVYGYTF.

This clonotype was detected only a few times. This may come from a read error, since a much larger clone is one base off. DNA for the CDR3: TGTACCAGCAGCCAAGATGATGTCGGTTACAATGAGCAGTTCTTC. Translation: CTSSQDDVGYNEQFF. The V call is TRBV4-2, the J call TRBJ2-1; D gene ambiguous. The CDR3 extends over 15 amino acids. CDR1 and CDR2 (germline): LGHNA, YNFKEQ.

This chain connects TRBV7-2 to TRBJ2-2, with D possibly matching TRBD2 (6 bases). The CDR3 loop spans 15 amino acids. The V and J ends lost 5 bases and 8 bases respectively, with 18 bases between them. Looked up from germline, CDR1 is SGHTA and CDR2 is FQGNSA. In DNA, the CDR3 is TGTGCCAGCAGCCAGGGACTGCGTGATTCTGGGGAGCTGTTTTTT. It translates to CASSQGLRDSGELFF.

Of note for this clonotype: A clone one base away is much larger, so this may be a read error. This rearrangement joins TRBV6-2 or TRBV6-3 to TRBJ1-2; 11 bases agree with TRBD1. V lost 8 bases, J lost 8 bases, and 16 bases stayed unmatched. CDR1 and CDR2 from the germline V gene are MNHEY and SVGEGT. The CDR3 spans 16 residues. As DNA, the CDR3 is TGTGCCAGCTGGGGTCGGACAGGGGGCCGCCAGGGGGGCTACACCTTC. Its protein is CASWGRTGGRQGGYTF.

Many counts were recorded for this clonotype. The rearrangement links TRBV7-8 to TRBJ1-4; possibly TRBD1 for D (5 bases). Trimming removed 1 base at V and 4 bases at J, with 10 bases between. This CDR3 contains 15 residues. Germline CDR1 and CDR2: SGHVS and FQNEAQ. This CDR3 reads CASSLGGAINEKLFF. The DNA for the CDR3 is TGTGCCAGCAGCTTAGGAGGGGCCATTAATGAAAAACTGTTTTTT.

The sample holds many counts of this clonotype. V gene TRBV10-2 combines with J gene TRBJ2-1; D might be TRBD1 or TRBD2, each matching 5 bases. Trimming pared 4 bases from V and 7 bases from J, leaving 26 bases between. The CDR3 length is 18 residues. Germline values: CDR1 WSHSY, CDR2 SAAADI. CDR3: CASSGTGLAERGLNEQFF. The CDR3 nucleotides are TGCGCCAGCAGTGGGACGGGGCTTGCGGAAAGGGGATTGAATGAGCAGTTCTTC.

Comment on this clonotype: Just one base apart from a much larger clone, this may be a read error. This CDR3 is CASTPRGAPEISGSTIYF. The CDR3 nucleotides read TGTGCCAGCACTCCGAGGGGGGCTCCAGAAATCTCTGGAAGCACCATATATTTT. This chain uses TRBV6-2 or TRBV6-3 with TRBJ1-3, with D tentatively TRBD1 (6 bases). CDR1 and CDR2 from the germline V gene are MNHEY and SVGEGT. There are 18 residues in the CDR3.

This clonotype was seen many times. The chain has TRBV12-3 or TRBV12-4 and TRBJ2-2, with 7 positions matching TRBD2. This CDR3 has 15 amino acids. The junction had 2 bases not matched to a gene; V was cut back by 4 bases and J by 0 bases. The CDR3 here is CASSSSGTNTGELFF. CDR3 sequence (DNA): TGTGCCAGCAGTTCAAGCGGGACGAACACCGGGGAGCTGTTTTTT.

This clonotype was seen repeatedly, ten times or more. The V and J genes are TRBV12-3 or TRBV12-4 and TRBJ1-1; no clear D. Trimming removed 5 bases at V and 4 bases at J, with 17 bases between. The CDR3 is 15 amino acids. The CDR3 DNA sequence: TGTGCCAGCAGTCCCCAGCGGGGAAGGGTCACTGAAGCTTTCTTT. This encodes CASSPQRGRVTEAFF.

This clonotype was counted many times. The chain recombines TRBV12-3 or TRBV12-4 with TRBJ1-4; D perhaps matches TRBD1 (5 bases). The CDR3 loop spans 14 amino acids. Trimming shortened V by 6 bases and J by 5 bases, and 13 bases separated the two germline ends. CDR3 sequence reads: CASSPGPQNEKLFF. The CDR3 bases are TGTGCCAGCAGCCCGGGGCCACAAAATGAAAAACTGTTTTTT.

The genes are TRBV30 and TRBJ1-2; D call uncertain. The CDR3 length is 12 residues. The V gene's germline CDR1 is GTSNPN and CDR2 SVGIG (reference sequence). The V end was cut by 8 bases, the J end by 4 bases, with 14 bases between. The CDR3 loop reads CALSVPSYGYTF. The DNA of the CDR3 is TGTGCCCTGAGTGTACCCAGCTATGGCTACACCTTC.

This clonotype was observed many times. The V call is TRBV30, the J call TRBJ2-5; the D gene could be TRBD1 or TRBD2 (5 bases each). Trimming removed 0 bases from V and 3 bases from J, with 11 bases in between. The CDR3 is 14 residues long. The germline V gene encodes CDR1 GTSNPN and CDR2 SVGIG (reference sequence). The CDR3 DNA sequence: TGTGCCTGGAGTGTACGGGACGGGAAAGAGACCCAGTACTTC. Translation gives CAWSVRDGKETQYF.

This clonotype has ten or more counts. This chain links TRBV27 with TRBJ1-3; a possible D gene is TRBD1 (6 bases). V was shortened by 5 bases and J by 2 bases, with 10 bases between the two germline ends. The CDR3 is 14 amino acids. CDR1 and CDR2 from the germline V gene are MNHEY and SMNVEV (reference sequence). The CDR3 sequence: CASSLGGPGNTIYF. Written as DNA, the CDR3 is TGTGCCAGCAGTCTTGGGGGGCCTGGAAACACCATATATTTT.

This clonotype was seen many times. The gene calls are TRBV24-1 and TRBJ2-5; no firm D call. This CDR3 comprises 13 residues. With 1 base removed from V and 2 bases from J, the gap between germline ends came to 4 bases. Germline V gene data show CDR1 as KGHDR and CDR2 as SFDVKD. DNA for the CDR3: TGTGCCACCAGTGATTTCCGTCAAGAGACCCAGTACTTC. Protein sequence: CATSDFRQETQYF.

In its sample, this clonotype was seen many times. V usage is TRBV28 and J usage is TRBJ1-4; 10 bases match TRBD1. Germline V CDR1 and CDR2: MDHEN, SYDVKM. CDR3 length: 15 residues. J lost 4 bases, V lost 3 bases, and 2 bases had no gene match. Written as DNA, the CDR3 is TGTGCCAGCAGTTTGGACAGGGGGAATAATGAAAAACTGTTTTTT. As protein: CASSLDRGNNEKLFF. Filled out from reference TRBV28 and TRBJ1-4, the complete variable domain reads DVKVTQSSRYLVKRTGEKVFLECVQDMDHENMFWYRQDPGLGLRLIYFSYDVKMKEKGDIPEGYSVSREKKERFSLILESASTNQTSMYLCASSLDRGNNEKLFFGSGTQLSVL.

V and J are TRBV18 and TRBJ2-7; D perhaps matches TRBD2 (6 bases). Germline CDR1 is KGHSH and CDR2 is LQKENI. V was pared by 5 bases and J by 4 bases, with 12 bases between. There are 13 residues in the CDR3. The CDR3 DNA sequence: TGTGCCAGCTCATTTGGACTAAGGTACGAGCAGTACTTC. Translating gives CASSFGLRYEQYF.